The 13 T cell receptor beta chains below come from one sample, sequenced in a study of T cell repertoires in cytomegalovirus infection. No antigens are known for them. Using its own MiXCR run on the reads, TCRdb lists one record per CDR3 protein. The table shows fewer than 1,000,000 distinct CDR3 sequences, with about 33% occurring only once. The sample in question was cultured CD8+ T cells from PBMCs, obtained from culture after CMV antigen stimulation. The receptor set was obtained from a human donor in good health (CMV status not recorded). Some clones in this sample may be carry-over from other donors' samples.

The CDR3 reads CASSLDHGYGYTF. CDR3 DNA: TGTGCCAGCAGCTTAGATCACGGCTATGGCTACACCTTC. The chain employs TRBV7-9 and TRBJ1-2; D gene ambiguous. The germline CDR1 and CDR2 sequences are SEHNR and FQNEAQ (reference sequence). V lost 1 base and J 4 bases, leaving 7 bases between the germline ends. The CDR3 has 13 residues.

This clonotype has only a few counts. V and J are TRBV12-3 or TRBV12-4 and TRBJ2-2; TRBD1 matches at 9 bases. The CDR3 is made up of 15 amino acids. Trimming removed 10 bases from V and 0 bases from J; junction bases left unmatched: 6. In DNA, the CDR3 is TGTGCCACTAGATACAGGGGGCCGAACACCGGGGAGCTGTTTTTT. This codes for CATRYRGPNTGELFF.

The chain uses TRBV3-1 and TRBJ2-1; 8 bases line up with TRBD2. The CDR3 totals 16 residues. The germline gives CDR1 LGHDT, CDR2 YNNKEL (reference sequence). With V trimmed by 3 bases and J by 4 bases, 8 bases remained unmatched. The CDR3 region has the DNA TGTGCCAGCAGCCATCCGAGCGGGGGAGCATACAATGAGCAGTTCTTC. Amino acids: CASSHPSGGAYNEQFF.

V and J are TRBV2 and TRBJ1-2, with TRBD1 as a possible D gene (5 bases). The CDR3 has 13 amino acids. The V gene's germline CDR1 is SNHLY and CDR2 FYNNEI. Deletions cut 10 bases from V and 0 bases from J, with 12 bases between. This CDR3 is CAIRDATNYGYTF. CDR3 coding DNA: TGTGCCATCCGGGACGCGACTAACTATGGCTACACCTTC.

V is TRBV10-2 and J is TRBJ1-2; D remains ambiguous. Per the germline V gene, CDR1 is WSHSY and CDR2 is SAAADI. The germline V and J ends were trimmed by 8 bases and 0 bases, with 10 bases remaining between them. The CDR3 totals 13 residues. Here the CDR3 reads CASGPGTNYGYTF. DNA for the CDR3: TGCGCCAGCGGCCCCGGGACTAACTATGGCTACACCTTC.

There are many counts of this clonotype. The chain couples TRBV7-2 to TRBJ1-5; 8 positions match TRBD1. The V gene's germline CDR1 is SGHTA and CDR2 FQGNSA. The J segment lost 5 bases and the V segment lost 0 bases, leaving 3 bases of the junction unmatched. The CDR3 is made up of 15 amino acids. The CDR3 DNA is TGTGCCAGCAGCTTAGCTGGGACAGGTTATCAGCCCCAGCATTTT. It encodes CASSLAGTGYQPQHF.

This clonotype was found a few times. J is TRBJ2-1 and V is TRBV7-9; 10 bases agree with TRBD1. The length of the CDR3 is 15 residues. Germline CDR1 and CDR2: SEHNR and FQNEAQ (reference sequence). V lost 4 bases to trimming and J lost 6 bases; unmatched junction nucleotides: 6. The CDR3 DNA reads TGTGCCAGCAGCTCGGGACAGGGGCTGCTCAATGAGCAGTTCTTC. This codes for CASSSGQGLLNEQFF. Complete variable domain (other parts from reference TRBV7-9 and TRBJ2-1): DTGVSQNPRHKITKRGQNVTFRCDPISEHNRLYWYRQTLGQGPEFLTYFQNEAQLEKSRLLSDRFSAERPKGSFSTLEIQRTEQGDSAMYLCASSSGQGLLNEQFFGPGTRLTVL.

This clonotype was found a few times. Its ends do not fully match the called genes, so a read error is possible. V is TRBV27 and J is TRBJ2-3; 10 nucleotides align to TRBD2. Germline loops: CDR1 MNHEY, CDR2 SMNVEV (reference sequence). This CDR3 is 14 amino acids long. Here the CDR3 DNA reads TGTGCCAGCAGTTTAGGGTCCCTAGCGGGGGTCTCCCGTTTT. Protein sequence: CASSLGSLAGVSRF.

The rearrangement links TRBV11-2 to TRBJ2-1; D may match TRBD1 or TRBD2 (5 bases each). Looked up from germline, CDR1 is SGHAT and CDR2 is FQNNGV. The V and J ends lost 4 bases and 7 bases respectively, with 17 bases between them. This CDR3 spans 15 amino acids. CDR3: CASSSEGLRVNEQFF. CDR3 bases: TGTGCCAGCAGCTCAGAGGGGCTGCGGGTGAATGAGCAGTTCTTC.

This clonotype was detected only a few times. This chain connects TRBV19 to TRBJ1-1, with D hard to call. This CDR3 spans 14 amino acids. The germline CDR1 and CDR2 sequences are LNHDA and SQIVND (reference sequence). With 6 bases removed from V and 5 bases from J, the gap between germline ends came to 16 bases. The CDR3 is CASSTTVGITEAFF. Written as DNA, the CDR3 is TGTGCCAGTAGCACGACCGTGGGAATTACTGAAGCTTTCTTT.

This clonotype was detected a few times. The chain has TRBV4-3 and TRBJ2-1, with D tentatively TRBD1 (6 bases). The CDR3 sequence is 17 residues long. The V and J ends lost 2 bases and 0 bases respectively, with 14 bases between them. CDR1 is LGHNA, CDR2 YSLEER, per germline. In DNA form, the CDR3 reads TGCGCCAGCAGCCAACAGGGGATATTGAGCTCCTACAATGAGCAGTTCTTC. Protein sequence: CASSQQGILSSYNEQFF.

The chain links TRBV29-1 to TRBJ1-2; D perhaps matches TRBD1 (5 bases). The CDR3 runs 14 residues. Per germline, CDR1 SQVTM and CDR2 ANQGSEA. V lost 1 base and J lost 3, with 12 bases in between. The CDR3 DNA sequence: TGCAGCGTTGAAGGGGGGGTCCCCTACTATGGCTACACCTTC. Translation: CSVEGGVPYYGYTF.

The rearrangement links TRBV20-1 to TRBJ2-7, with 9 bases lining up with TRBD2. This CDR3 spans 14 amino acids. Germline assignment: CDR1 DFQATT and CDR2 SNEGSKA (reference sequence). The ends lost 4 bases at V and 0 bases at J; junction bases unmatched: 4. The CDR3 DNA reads TGCAGTGCTATCCCAGCGGGGGGCTCCTACGAGCAGTACGTC. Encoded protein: CSAIPAGGSYEQYV.